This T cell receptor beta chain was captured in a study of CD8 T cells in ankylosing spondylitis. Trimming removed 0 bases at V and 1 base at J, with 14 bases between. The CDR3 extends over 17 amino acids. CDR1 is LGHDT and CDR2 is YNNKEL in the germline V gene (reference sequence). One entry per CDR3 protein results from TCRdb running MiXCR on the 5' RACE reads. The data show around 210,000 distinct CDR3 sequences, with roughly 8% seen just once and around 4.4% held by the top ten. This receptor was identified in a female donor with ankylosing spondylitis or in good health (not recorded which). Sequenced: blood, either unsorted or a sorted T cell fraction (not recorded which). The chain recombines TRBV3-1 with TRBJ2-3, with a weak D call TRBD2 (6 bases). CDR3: CASSQDLAGGRTDTQYF. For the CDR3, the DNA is TGTGCCAGCAGCCAAGATCTGGCCGGGGGACGCACAGATACGCAGTATTTT.